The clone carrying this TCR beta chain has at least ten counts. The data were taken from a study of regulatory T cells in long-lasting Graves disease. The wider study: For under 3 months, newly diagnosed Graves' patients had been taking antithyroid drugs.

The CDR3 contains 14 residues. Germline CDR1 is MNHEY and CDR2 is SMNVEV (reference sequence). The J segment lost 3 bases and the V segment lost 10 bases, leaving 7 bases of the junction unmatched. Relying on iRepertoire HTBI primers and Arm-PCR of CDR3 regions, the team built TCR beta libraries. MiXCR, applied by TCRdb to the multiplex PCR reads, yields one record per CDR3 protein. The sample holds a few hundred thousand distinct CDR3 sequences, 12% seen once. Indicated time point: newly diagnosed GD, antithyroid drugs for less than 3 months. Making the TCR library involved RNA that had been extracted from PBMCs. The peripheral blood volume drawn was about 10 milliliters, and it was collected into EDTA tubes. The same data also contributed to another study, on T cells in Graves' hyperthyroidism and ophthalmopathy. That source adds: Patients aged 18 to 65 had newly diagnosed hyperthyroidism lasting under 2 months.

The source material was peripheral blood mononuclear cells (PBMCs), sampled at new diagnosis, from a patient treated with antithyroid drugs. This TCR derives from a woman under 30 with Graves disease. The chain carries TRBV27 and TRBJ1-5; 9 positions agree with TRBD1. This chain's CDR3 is CATNDRGTNQPQHF. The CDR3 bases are TGTGCCACCAACGACAGGGGGACCAATCAGCCCCAGCATTTT.